A single sample gave rise to the 21 T cell receptor beta chains below, sequenced in a study of Graves' ophthalmopathy and Graves' hyperthyroidism. RNA transcripts yielded amplified TCR beta CDR3 regions. RT-PCR with HTBI primers came first, then second-round multiplex PCR. In TCRdb, the multiplex PCR reads were re-called with MiXCR into one record per CDR3 protein. This sample has about 220,000 distinct CDR3 sequences, with around a fifth found just once. The sequencing input was peripheral blood. The receptor source for this set is a woman aged 50 to 65 with Graves' ophthalmopathy.

The V and J genes are TRBV30 and TRBJ2-4, with a tentative D call TRBD1 (6 bases). Germline V gene sequence: CDR1 GTSNPN, CDR2 SVGIG (reference sequence). The CDR3 is 15 residues long. V was shortened by 0 bases and J by 7 bases, with 16 bases between the two germline ends. The CDR3 DNA follows: TGTGCCTGGAGTGTACATGAGGGGGTTACGAACATTCAGTACTTC. Protein product: CAWSVHEGVTNIQYF.

The CDR3 here is CASSLNVFTEAFF. The CDR3 DNA follows: TGTGCCAGCAGCTTAAATGTGTTCACTGAAGCTTTCTTT. The chain combines TRBV7-3 with TRBJ1-1; D is uncertain. The V gene lost 1 base and the J gene lost 4 bases, with 7 bases spanning the gap. The CDR3 runs 13 residues. Germline CDR1 is SGHTA and CDR2 is FQGTGA.

This clonotype showed up many times. The chain links TRBV28 to TRBJ2-7; D may be TRBD2 (5 bases). CDR3 size: 16 residues. Trimming pared 4 bases from V and 0 bases from J, leaving 16 bases between. Germline CDR1 and CDR2: MDHEN and SYDVKM. The CDR3 loop is CASSSLRLGSSYEQYF. CDR3 in DNA: TGTGCCAGCAGTTCACTCCGACTGGGGAGCTCCTACGAGCAGTACTTC. Filled out from reference TRBV28 and TRBJ2-7, the complete variable domain reads DVKVTQSSRYLVKRTGEKVFLECVQDMDHENMFWYRQDPGLGLRLIYFSYDVKMKEKGDIPEGYSVSREKKERFSLILESASTNQTSMYLCASSSLRLGSSYEQYFGPGTRLTVT.

The chain couples TRBV5-1 to TRBJ2-7; TRBD2 is a possible D gene (5 bases). Germline loops: CDR1 SGHRS, CDR2 YFSETQ. The CDR3 has 15 amino acids. Trimming pared 4 bases from V and 7 bases from J, leaving 21 bases between. The CDR3 region has the DNA TGCGCCAGCAGCCCAACGCCGGGCCAAACGGGGGAGCAGTACTTC. It translates to CASSPTPGQTGEQYF.

V and J are TRBV13 and TRBJ2-7, with D uncertain. Germline V gene sequence: CDR1 PRHDT, CDR2 FYEKMQ (reference sequence). V lost 4 bases and J 3 bases, leaving 10 bases between the germline ends. The CDR3 contains 13 residues. The DNA of the CDR3 is TGTGCCAGCAGCTCGCGGAGACACTACGAGCAGTACTTC. This sequence encodes CASSSRRHYEQYF.

This clonotype was picked up many times. This chain uses TRBV19 with TRBJ1-1, with a tentative D call TRBD1 (5 bases). CDR1 is LNHDA, CDR2 SQIVND, per germline (reference sequence). V lost 1 base and J 3 bases, leaving 9 bases between the germline ends. This CDR3 region has 14 residues. The CDR3 DNA reads as TGTGCCAGTAGTATAGTTGCGGGGGACACTGAAGCTTTCTTT. Translating gives CASSIVAGDTEAFF.

In this sample, this clonotype turned up many times. The chain carries TRBV5-1 and TRBJ2-7; TRBD2 is a possible D gene (6 bases). CDR1 SGHRS and CDR2 YFSETQ come from the germline V gene. V lost 6 bases and J lost 3, with 13 bases in between. This CDR3 has 13 amino acids. The CDR3 DNA sequence: TGCGCCAGCAATACGGGAGTCAGCTACGAGCAGTACTTC. Amino acid sequence: CASNTGVSYEQYF. Combining the CDR3 with reference TRBV5-1 and TRBJ2-7 gives the whole variable domain KAGVTQTPRYLIKTRGQQVTLSCSPISGHRSVSWYQQTPGQGLQFLFEYFSETQRNKGNFPGRFSGRQFSNSRSEMNVSTLELGDSALYLCASNTGVSYEQYFGPGTRLTVT.

This clonotype has ten or more counts. DNA for the CDR3: TGCAGTGGACTGCGGGGAGCCGGGGAGCTGTTTTTT. It is translated as CSGLRGAGELFF. The chain recombines TRBV20-1 with TRBJ2-2; D perhaps matches TRBD2 (6 bases). CDR1 is DFQATT and CDR2 is SNEGSKA in the germline V gene (reference sequence). This CDR3 contains 12 residues. Trimming cost V 7 bases and J 6 bases, with 12 bases left between them.

The V and J genes are TRBV11-2 and TRBJ2-7; 7 bases line up with TRBD2. The CDR3 consists of 15 residues. The germline CDR1 and CDR2 sequences are SGHAT and FQNNGV. Trimming cost V 1 base and J 5 bases; bases outside gene matches: 8. This CDR3 reads CASSLVVAGVHEQYF. The CDR3 coding sequence is TGTGCCAGCAGCTTAGTCGTCGCGGGAGTGCACGAGCAGTACTTC.

This clonotype was seen repeatedly, ten times or more. V is TRBV5-1 and J is TRBJ2-7; 7 bases match TRBD1. V lost 6 bases and J lost 2; bases outside the gene matches: 14. This CDR3 region has 16 residues. The germline V gene has CDR1 SGHRS and CDR2 YFSETQ. CDR3 sequence: CASTNFGQAVTYEQYF. In DNA, the CDR3 is TGCGCCAGCACCAACTTTGGACAGGCCGTCACCTACGAGCAGTACTTC.

This clonotype was seen at least ten times. The J gene is TRBJ1-5, the V gene TRBV19; D not resolved. Trimming pared 3 bases from V and 2 bases from J, leaving 8 bases between. The CDR3 runs 14 residues. Germline-derived CDR1 and CDR2 are LNHDA and SQIVND (reference sequence). In DNA, the CDR3 is TGTGCCAGTAGTATGGGAGAGGGCAATCAGCCCCAGCATTTT. Protein sequence: CASSMGEGNQPQHF.

This clonotype was observed at least ten times. The rearrangement joins TRBV28 to TRBJ1-2, with D possibly TRBD1 on 6 matching bases. CDR3 length: 17 residues. Trimming took off 1 base at V and 4 bases at J, with 19 bases between the two ends. In germline, CDR1 is MDHEN, CDR2 SYDVKM. The CDR3 DNA is TGTGCCAGCAGTTTATTGGATGGGGGGGGCGCTGGCTATGGCTACACCTTC. Translated, it gives CASSLLDGGGAGYGYTF.

This clonotype was detected many times. V is TRBV11-2 and J is TRBJ1-2; no clear D gene. Trimming pared 0 bases from V and 9 bases from J, leaving 14 bases between. Germline CDR1 SGHAT, CDR2 FQNNGV. This CDR3 has 14 amino acids. CDR3 sequence: CASSLERNGGSYTF. In DNA form, the CDR3 reads TGTGCCAGCAGCTTAGAAAGGAACGGTGGCAGCTACACCTTC.

The gene calls are TRBV24-1 and TRBJ2-7; TRBD2 matches 12 bases. The CDR3 runs to 16 residues. V gave up 7 bases and J gave up 1 base; unmatched junction bases: 7. Germline values: CDR1 KGHDR, CDR2 SFDVKD. CDR3 nucleotides: TGTGCCACCAGGGGGGGGACTAGCGGGTCTTCCTACGAGCAGTACTTC. This gives the protein CATRGGTSGSSYEQYF.

The chain is built from TRBV20-1 and TRBJ2-7; D gene unclear. The germline V and J ends were trimmed by 3 bases and 5 bases, with 11 bases remaining between them. The length of the CDR3 is 12 residues. Germline V gene data show CDR1 as DFQATT and CDR2 as SNEGSKA (reference sequence). The CDR3: CSARRQAHEQYF. As DNA, the CDR3 is TGCAGTGCTAGGAGGCAGGCCCACGAGCAGTACTTC.

The V and J genes are TRBV6-5 and TRBJ1-1; D gene unclear. Trimming left V 0 bases short and J 11 bases short, with 19 bases between. In germline, CDR1 is MNHEY, CDR2 SVGAGI. CDR3 length: 15 residues. The CDR3 region has the DNA TGTGCCAGCAGTTACTCGAGAGCTGCCAGCACGGGTGCTTTCTTT. It encodes CASSYSRAASTGAFF.

This clonotype was seen repeatedly, ten times or more. The chain links TRBV10-3 to TRBJ1-1; D is unresolved. The CDR3 runs to 13 residues. Germline assignment: CDR1 ENHRY and CDR2 SYGVKD. Trimming took off 5 bases at V and 5 bases at J, with 12 bases between the two ends. CDR3 loop: CAISRHDKTEAFF. The CDR3 nucleotides read TGTGCCATCAGTCGGCACGATAAAACTGAAGCTTTCTTT.

This clonotype occurred many times. V and J are TRBV27 and TRBJ1-5; TRBD1 agrees at 10 bases. Germline V gene data show CDR1 as MNHEY and CDR2 as SMNVEV (reference sequence). The CDR3 covers 14 residues. Trimming took 3 bases from V and 6 from J; bases not matched to a gene: 2. The CDR3 nucleotides read TGTGCCAGCAGTTTGAGGGACAGGGGTCAGCCCCAGCATTTT. Amino acid sequence: CASSLRDRGQPQHF.

In its sample, this clonotype was seen many times. DNA for the CDR3: TGTGCCAGCAGTTATATGCCGGGACTAGCGTGGGAGACCCAGTACTTC. Amino acid sequence: CASSYMPGLAWETQYF. The gene calls are TRBV6-5 and TRBJ2-5; 10 bases are shared with TRBD2. Germline V gene sequence: CDR1 MNHEY, CDR2 SVGAGI. With 3 bases clipped from V and 5 bases from J, the junction kept 9 bases outside the gene matches. This CDR3 comprises 16 residues.

CDR3 residues: CASSLLGDENTEAFF. CDR3 DNA sequence: TGTGCCAGCAGTTTATTGGGGGATGAGAACACTGAAGCTTTCTTT. V is TRBV28 and J is TRBJ1-1; tentative D call: TRBD1 (5 bases). The CDR3 covers 15 residues. Germline V CDR1 and CDR2: MDHEN, SYDVKM. V lost 1 base and J 1 base, leaving 10 bases between the germline ends.

This clonotype was counted many times. The V gene is TRBV20-1, the J gene TRBJ1-2, with D possibly being TRBD1 (5 bases). With 1 base removed from V and 2 bases from J, the gap between germline ends came to 8 bases. CDR1 is DFQATT and CDR2 is SNEGSKA in the germline V gene (reference sequence). The CDR3 spans 13 residues. CDR3 region: CSARGGTNYGYTF. The CDR3 coding sequence is TGCAGTGCTAGAGGGGGGACCAACTATGGCTACACCTTC.